The 6 T cell receptor beta chains given below trace back to one sample, sequenced in a study of Tregs in tolerant kidney transplant recipients. Sequenced by immunoSEQ multiplex PCR; TCRdb stores in-frame clones only, minus some. The sample lists roughly 64,000 clones, approximately 89% seen once, with 3.8% in the top ten. Related graft donors supplied nonmyeloablative bone marrow transplants, and mixed chimerism was transient. Sequenced material: CD4+ T cells from blood (PBMCs), taken 6 months after the transplant. The receptors stem from a human patient who received a combined kidney and bone marrow transplant. Some T cells may originate from the graft donor.

The rearrangement uses TRBV28 and TRBJ1-2; D unclear. Germline CDR1 MDHEN, CDR2 SYDVKM. Trimming left V 6 bases short and J 7 bases short, with 15 bases between. The CDR3 sequence is 13 residues long. CDR3 DNA sequence: TGTGCCAGCAGCTCGAGGGCCTCAATTGGCTACACCTTC. This sequence encodes CASSSRASIGYTF.

The chain has TRBV18 and TRBJ1-5, with TRBD1 matching 7 bases. The CDR3 runs 15 residues. The V gene's germline CDR1 is KGHSH and CDR2 LQKENI. J was trimmed by 4 bases and V by 6 bases; bases with no gene match: 9. The CDR3 nucleotides read TGTGCCAGCTCTTCCGAGCAGGGGGATAATCAGCCCCAGCATTTT. It is translated as CASSSEQGDNQPQHF.

V and J are TRBV19 and TRBJ1-1; D call uncertain. There are 14 residues in the CDR3. V lost 1 base and J lost 2, with 8 bases in between. Germline lookup yields CDR1 LNHDA and CDR2 SQIVND (reference sequence). The CDR3 is CASSIAPENTEAFF. DNA for the CDR3: TGTGCCAGTAGTATAGCCCCAGAAAACACTGAAGCTTTCTTT.

The CDR3 spells CASSFPSGTGSYEQYF. CDR3 sequence (DNA): TGTGCCAGCAGCTTTCCTTCGGGGACAGGCTCCTACGAGCAGTACTTC. The V and J genes are TRBV7-2 and TRBJ2-7, with TRBD1 matching 8 bases. Germline CDR1 reads SGHTA; CDR2 reads FQGNSA. CDR3 length: 16 residues. After removal of 3 bases from V and 0 bases from J, the junction contained 7 bases not matched to a gene. Drawing the rest from reference TRBV7-2 and TRBJ2-7, the complete variable domain is GAGVSQSPSNKVTEKGKDVELRCDPISGHTALYWYRQSLGQGLEFLIYFQGNSAPDKSGLPSDRFSAERTGGSVSTLTIQRTQQEDSAVYLCASSFPSGTGSYEQYFGPGTRLTVT.

The V gene is TRBV11-2, the J gene TRBJ2-2; D perhaps matches TRBD1 (6 bases). CDR1 is SGHAT, CDR2 FQNNGV, per germline. CDR3 length: 15 amino acids. V was trimmed by 5 bases and J by 5 bases, leaving 15 bases between them. CDR3 sequence: CASSITGPGTGELFF. The DNA of the CDR3 is TGTGCCAGCAGCATCACAGGGCCTGGAACCGGGGAGCTGTTTTTT.

The chain carries TRBV13 and TRBJ1-5; 11 bases align to TRBD1. Looked up from germline, CDR1 is PRHDT and CDR2 is FYEKMQ (reference sequence). This CDR3 contains 15 residues. Trimming removed 9 bases from V and 4 bases from J; junction bases left unmatched: 8. The CDR3 DNA reads TGTGCCAGTTCCAACCGGGACAGGGGGAATCAGCCCCAGCATTTT. Translating it yields CASSNRDRGNQPQHF.